The 9 T cell receptor beta chains presented below share a single source sample, sequenced in a study of blood T cell repertoires in COVID-19. Measured with immunoSEQ multiplex PCR; TCRdb has only the in-frame clones, and not every one. The table has approximately 190,000 clones, 80% seen once; the top ten hold less than 7%. Sequencing used peripheral blood. These receptors came from a man aged 55 to 70 with acute or convalescent COVID-19.

This clone was seen once. The genes are TRBV19 and TRBJ2-5; 12 nucleotides line up with TRBD2. The CDR3 sequence is 17 residues long. Germline V lookup: CDR1 LNHDA, CDR2 SQIVND (reference sequence). The V segment lost 1 base and the J segment 0 bases; nucleotides outside the gene matches: 3. CDR3 DNA sequence: TGTGCCAGTAGTATAGGTAGGACTAGCGGGAACCAAGAGACCCAGTACTTC. Translated, it gives CASSIGRTSGNQETQYF.

The rearrangement joins TRBV7-3 to TRBJ2-5; D may be TRBD1 (6 bases). Deletions cut 5 bases from V and 3 bases from J, with 10 bases between. The CDR3 covers 13 residues. The V gene's germline CDR1 is SGHTA and CDR2 FQGTGA. CDR3 nucleotides: TGTGCCAGCAGCGCAACAGGGAAAGAGACCCAGTACTTC. Amino acid sequence: CASSATGKETQYF.

The chain recombines TRBV7-2 with TRBJ2-5, with TRBD2 matching over 12 bases. The CDR3 consists of 16 residues. Germline V gene lookup returns CDR1 SGHTA and CDR2 FQGNSA. Unmatched junction bases numbered 6, after V lost 3 bases and J lost 4 bases. The CDR3 is CASSFMGLAGSETQYF. CDR3 DNA: TGTGCCAGCAGCTTTATGGGACTAGCGGGTTCAGAGACCCAGTACTTC.

V usage is TRBV24-1 and J usage is TRBJ1-4; a weak D match, TRBD1 (5 bases). V lost 6 bases, J lost 5 bases, and 12 bases lay in between. The CDR3 runs 14 residues. The germline V gene has CDR1 KGHDR and CDR2 SFDVKD. The CDR3 protein is CATSTGVINEKLFF. Here the CDR3 DNA reads TGTGCCACCAGTACGGGGGTCATAAATGAAAAACTGTTTTTT.

The chain couples TRBV5-1 to TRBJ2-5, with TRBD1 as a possible D gene (6 bases). The V gene lost 5 bases and the J gene lost 2 bases, with 16 bases spanning the gap. CDR3 length: 15 residues. Germline-derived CDR1 and CDR2 are SGHRS and YFSETQ. The CDR3 DNA reads as TGCGCCAGCAGTCGGGACACTCGAACGCAAGAGACCCAGTACTTC. Its protein product is CASSRDTRTQETQYF.

The chain employs TRBV7-6 and TRBJ1-3, with TRBD1 as a possible D gene (6 bases). This CDR3 has 16 amino acids. V gave up 5 bases and J gave up 2 bases, with 16 bases separating them. The germline V gene has CDR1 SGHVS and CDR2 FNYEAQ. The CDR3 protein is CASSRTALGTGNTIYF. The CDR3 region has the DNA TGTGCCAGCAGCCGGACAGCTCTGGGGACTGGAAACACCATATATTTT.

This clone has more than one count but fewer than ten. V usage is TRBV6-1 and J usage is TRBJ1-5; 7 nucleotides line up with TRBD1. V was clipped by 3 bases and J by 7 bases; unmatched bases: 9. Germline CDR1 and CDR2: MNHNS and SASEGT. CDR3 size: 15 residues. The CDR3 sequence is CASSDERGPRQPQHF. CDR3 in DNA: TGTGCCAGCAGTGATGAGAGGGGGCCCCGGCAGCCCCAGCATTTT.

V usage is TRBV5-1 and J usage is TRBJ1-2; no definite D call. The CDR3 runs to 16 residues. The V end was cut by 4 bases, the J end by 4 bases, with 20 bases between. Germline loops: CDR1 SGHRS, CDR2 YFSETQ. CDR3 DNA sequence: TGCGCCAGCAGCCCGGAGGTGACTTGGAGCGGCTATGGCTACACCTTC. Its protein is CASSPEVTWSGYGYTF.

This chain joins TRBV2 and TRBJ1-4, with D possibly matching TRBD1 (6 bases). CDR1 is SNHLY and CDR2 is FYNNEI in the germline V gene. The germline V and J ends were trimmed by 3 bases and 1 base, with 18 bases remaining between them. The CDR3 spans 18 residues. The DNA of the CDR3 is TGTGCCAGCAGTGAGGTTTATCAGGGGTGGATAACTAATGAAAAACTGTTTTTT. It specifies CASSEVYQGWITNEKLFF.